These T cell receptor beta chains were read from a single sample in a study of post-analysis software for immune sequencing data. From the PCR reads, TCRdb called clonotypes with MiXCR, one entry per CDR3 protein. The table lists over 250,000 distinct CDR3 sequences, approximately 34% of them singletons. Sequencing used blood. The receptors were gathered from a girl between 5 and 17 years old with multiple sclerosis. The CDR3 runs from the conserved cysteine through the conserved F or W. The D gene is left open where the match is weak. Clone size is not always given. Where it is, it says once, few, many or a class for expanded clones.

abundance	d_gene	v_gene	j_gene	len	CDR3aa	CDR3nt
few	-	TRBV6-1	TRBJ1-4	16	CASSEWGVVPNEKLFF	TGTGCCAGCAGTGAATGGGGGGTAGTACCCAATGAAAAACTGTTTTTT
-	-	TRBV27	TRBJ2-1	13	CASRNTHDNEQFF	TGTGCCAGCAGGAACACACACGACAATGAGCAGTTCTTC
many	-	TRBV6-4	TRBJ1-5	13	CASSQTVSQPQHF	TGTGCCAGCAGTCAGACGGTATCGCAGCCCCAGCATTTT
many	TRBD2	TRBV28	TRBJ2-7	14	CASSEAGGHYEQYF	TGTGCCAGCAGCGAGGCGGGGGGGCATTACGAGCAGTACTTC
many	-	TRBV7-2	TRBJ2-1	16	CASSLKAGAAYNEQFF	TGTGCCAGCAGCTTAAAGGCGGGGGCGGCCTACAATGAGCAGTTCTTC
many	TRBD2	TRBV20-1	TRBJ2-5	12	CSARSGGETQYF	TGCAGTGCACGTAGCGGGGGGGAGACCCAGTACTTC
-	-	TRBV9	TRBJ1-5	14	CASSVAPSNQPQHF	TGTGCCAGCAGCGTAGCACCTAGCAATCAGCCCCAGCATTTT
once	-	TRBV7-6	TRBJ2-3	14	CASSQWGNTDTQYF	TGTGCCAGCAGCCAATGGGGCAACACAGATACGCAGTATTTT
-	TRBD2	TRBV6-5	TRBJ2-2	19	CASSYGGLAGVGSTGELFF	TGTGCCAGCAGTTACGGGGGGCTAGCGGGAGTCGGGAGCACCGGGGAGCTGTTTTTT
-	TRBD1	TRBV29-1	TRBJ1-2	17	CSAEGLYRTGLDYGYTF	TGCAGCGCCGAGGGACTATATCGGACAGGCTTAGACTATGGCTACACCTTC
-	TRBD1	TRBV7-2	TRBJ2-1	16	CASSLAGTGGGYEQFF	TGTGCCAGCAGCTTAGCCGGGACAGGGGGCGGATATGAGCAGTTCTTC
few	-	TRBV5-1	TRBJ2-1	17	CASSLFSGTVTLAEQFF	TGCGCCAGCAGCTTGTTCTCCGGGACTGTGACGTTGGCTGAGCAGTTCTTC
-	-	TRBV6-6	TRBJ1-1	15	CASRARGGLNTEAFF	TGTGCCAGCAGGGCGAGGGGTGGGTTGAACACTGAAGCTTTCTTT
once	TRBD1	TRBV5-1	TRBJ2-5	16	CASSPNPWTGGNERYF	TGCGCCAGCAGCCCGAACCCCTGGACAGGGGGGAATGAGCGGTACTTC
many	-	TRBV24-1	TRBJ2-5	11	CATSDRQAQYF	TGTGCCACCAGTGACCGACAGGCCCAGTACTTC
many	TRBD1	TRBV6-5	TRBJ2-3	15	CASSPRDRGRDTQYF	TGTGCCAGCAGCCCACGAGACAGGGGTAGAGATACGCAGTATTTT